These 17 T cell receptor beta chains came from one sample sequenced in a study of blood T cell repertoires in COVID-19. Profiling relied on immunoSEQ multiplex PCR, and the TCRdb table lists in-frame clones only, not all of them. The sample carries over 300,000 clones, roughly 90% recorded once. The sequenced sample consisted of peripheral blood. Every receptor here comes from a man aged 35-49 years with acute or convalescent COVID-19.

The chain employs TRBV5-1 and TRBJ2-7; 7 bases align to TRBD1. This CDR3 comprises 16 residues. Germline V gene lookup returns CDR1 SGHRS and CDR2 YFSETQ. V lost 4 bases to trimming and J lost 7 bases; unmatched junction nucleotides: 17. For the CDR3, the DNA is TGCGCCAGCAGCCATTCCAGACAGGGATCCCCTCGGGAGCAGTACTTC. Protein product: CASSHSRQGSPREQYF.

This clone was observed a few times. The chain joins TRBV5-1 to TRBJ2-2; 8 bases map to TRBD1. The CDR3 runs 17 residues. J lost 1 base, V lost 0 bases, and 5 bases had no gene match. Germline values: CDR1 SGHRS, CDR2 YFSETQ. The CDR3: CASSLAVDRVNTGELFF. CDR3 bases: TGCGCCAGCAGCTTGGCCGTGGACAGGGTGAACACCGGGGAGCTGTTTTTT.

The chain employs TRBV7-9 and TRBJ2-7; the D is unclear. Trimming removed 1 base at V and 3 bases at J, with 4 bases between. The CDR3 has 12 amino acids. Germline-derived CDR1 and CDR2 are SEHNR and FQNEAQ (reference sequence). The CDR3 region has the DNA TGTGCCAGCAGCTTAGTAGACTACGAGCAGTACTTC. It encodes CASSLVDYEQYF. The full variable domain, with the rest looked up from reference TRBV7-9 and TRBJ2-7, is DTGVSQNPRHKITKRGQNVTFRCDPISEHNRLYWYRQTLGQGPEFLTYFQNEAQLEKSRLLSDRFSAERPKGSFSTLEIQRTEQGDSAMYLCASSLVDYEQYFGPGTRLTVT.

This sequence joins TRBV7-2 and TRBJ2-7; the match to TRBD2 covers 7 bases. V lost 3 bases to trimming and J lost 7 bases; unmatched junction nucleotides: 3. The CDR3 has 12 residues. Per germline, CDR1 SGHTA and CDR2 FQGNSA. CDR3 sequence reads: CASSFVGGEQYF. DNA of the CDR3: TGTGCCAGCAGCTTTGTCGGGGGGGAGCAGTACTTC.

The chain links TRBV6-1 to TRBJ1-5; TRBD1 matches at 10 bases. Trimming at V came to 4 bases and at J to 1 base, leaving 4 bases not matched to a gene. The germline CDR1 and CDR2 sequences are MNHNS and SASEGT. The CDR3 consists of 16 residues. CDR3 sequence reads: CASSARDRGSNQPQHF. As DNA, the CDR3 is TGTGCCAGCAGTGCTCGGGACAGGGGAAGCAATCAGCCCCAGCATTTT.

V is TRBV10-3 and J is TRBJ2-5; D call uncertain. Trimming shortened V by 7 bases and J by 0 bases, and 12 bases separated the two germline ends. The germline V gene has CDR1 ENHRY and CDR2 SYGVKD. This CDR3 is built from 14 residues. The CDR3 spells CAIKEQANQETQYF. Written as DNA, the CDR3 is TGTGCCATCAAAGAGCAGGCGAACCAAGAGACCCAGTACTTC.

This clone appeared a few times. The chain carries TRBV5-4 and TRBJ2-7; TRBD1 might be the D (5 bases). The V end lost 4 bases, the J end lost 10 bases, and 21 bases lay between the germline ends. The CDR3 runs to 14 residues. Germline lookup yields CDR1 SGHNT and CDR2 YYREEE (reference sequence). The CDR3 loop is CASSPLRRQGHQYF. CDR3 DNA: TGTGCCAGCAGCCCACTTAGACGTCAGGGTCACCAGTACTTC. Full variable domain (rest looked up from reference TRBV5-4 and TRBJ2-7): ETGVTQSPTHLIKTRGQQVTLRCSSQSGHNTVSWYQQALGQGPQFIFQYYREEENGRGNFPPRFSGLQFPNYSSELNVNALELDDSALYLCASSPLRRQGHQYFGPGTRLTVT.

The chain is built from TRBV30 and TRBJ2-7, with TRBD2 matching 7 bases. The J segment lost 0 bases and the V segment lost 3 bases, leaving 11 bases of the junction unmatched. CDR1 GTSNPN and CDR2 SVGIG come from the germline V gene (reference sequence). This CDR3 has 16 residues. The CDR3 region is CAWREPLAAYSYEQYF. The CDR3 nucleotides are TGTGCCTGGAGAGAACCTCTAGCGGCCTACTCCTACGAGCAGTACTTC. Complete variable domain (other parts from reference TRBV30 and TRBJ2-7): SQTIHQWPATLVQPVGSPLSLECTVEGTSNPNLYWYRQAAGRGLQLLFYSVGIGQISSEVPQNLSASRPQDRQFILSSKKLLLSDSGFYLCAWREPLAAYSYEQYFGPGTRLTVT.

J is TRBJ2-2 and V is TRBV24-1; D is perhaps TRBD1 (5 bases). V was cut by 3 bases and J by 1 base, with 17 bases left in between. The CDR3 is 18 residues long. Germline-derived CDR1 and CDR2 are KGHDR and SFDVKD. CDR3 residues: CATSDITGFYGNTGELFF. The CDR3 nucleotides are TGTGCCACCAGTGATATAACAGGCTTCTATGGGAACACCGGGGAGCTGTTTTTT.

The chain's CDR3 is CASSDPSGGAPQFF. The CDR3 region has the DNA TGTGCCAGTAGTGATCCTAGCGGGGGGGCACCGCAGTTCTTC. This chain joins TRBV19 and TRBJ2-1; 12 nucleotides line up with TRBD2. Germline CDR1 is LNHDA and CDR2 is SQIVND (reference sequence). The V gene end was trimmed by 5 bases and the J gene end by 12 bases; junction bases not matched to a gene: 8. The CDR3 runs 14 residues.

The CDR3 spells CSVDGQGARPSTQYF. The CDR3 nucleotides are TGCAGCGTTGACGGACAGGGCGCCCGGCCATCTACGCAGTATTTT. V usage is TRBV29-1 and J usage is TRBJ2-3, with 8 positions matching TRBD1. V lost 3 bases and J lost 8; bases outside the gene matches: 13. The CDR3 loop spans 15 amino acids. Germline V CDR1 and CDR2: SQVTM, ANQGSEA.

The gene calls are TRBV10-3 and TRBJ1-2; the D gene is possibly TRBD1 (6 bases). Trimming removed 3 bases from V and 4 bases from J, with 9 bases in between. Per germline, CDR1 ENHRY and CDR2 SYGVKD. The CDR3 loop spans 13 amino acids. The CDR3 DNA is TGTGCCATCAGTGATCAGACAGGCTATGGCTACACCTTC. It encodes CAISDQTGYGYTF.

The rearrangement joins TRBV10-3 to TRBJ1-3; the match to TRBD1 covers 10 bases. The length of the CDR3 is 17 residues. CDR1 and CDR2 (germline): ENHRY, SYGVKD. After removal of 10 bases from V and 0 bases from J, the junction contained 12 bases not matched to a gene. The CDR3 coding sequence is TGTGCCACCCGACAGGGGGCGAAACCCATCTCTGGAAACACCATATATTTT. Protein product: CATRQGAKPISGNTIYF.

This clone was observed once. The chain is built from TRBV3-1 (or the pseudogene TRBV3-2) and TRBJ2-5; tentative D call: TRBD1 (5 bases). The CDR3 has 15 residues. Trimming left V 2 bases short and J 3 bases short, with 13 bases between. CDR1 and CDR2 (germline): LGHDT, YNNKEL (reference sequence). This CDR3 is CASSQLPDSKETQYF. The CDR3 nucleotides are TGTGCCAGCAGCCAACTTCCCGACAGTAAAGAGACCCAGTACTTC.

The chain recombines TRBV5-1 with TRBJ2-3, with D tentatively TRBD1 (6 bases). The CDR3 length is 15 residues. V was clipped by 4 bases and J by 0 bases, with 12 bases between them. Germline V gene sequence: CDR1 SGHRS, CDR2 YFSETQ. The CDR3 sequence: CASSLPGQSTDTQYF. The CDR3 coding sequence is TGCGCCAGCAGCCTCCCCGGACAGAGCACAGATACGCAGTATTTT.

The rearrangement links TRBV6-6 to TRBJ2-7, with TRBD1 identical over 7 bases. V lost 5 bases, J lost 0 bases, and 7 bases stayed unmatched. This CDR3 is 15 amino acids long. CDR1 and CDR2 from the germline V gene are MNHNY and SVGAGI (reference sequence). This CDR3 reads CASSPTNRGSYEQYF. The CDR3 bases are TGTGCCAGCAGTCCGACTAACAGGGGCTCCTACGAGCAGTACTTC.

The V and J genes are TRBV5-6 and TRBJ2-3; 8 nucleotides align to TRBD1. With 4 bases clipped from V and 6 bases from J, the junction kept 22 bases outside the gene matches. Germline V gene lookup returns CDR1 SGHDT and CDR2 YYEEEE. The CDR3 has 19 amino acids. CDR3 residues: CASSAAFNRDRWKRDTQYF. CDR3 sequence (DNA): TGTGCCAGCAGCGCGGCCTTTAACCGGGACAGGTGGAAGAGGGATACGCAGTATTTT.